Below, one T cell receptor (beta chain) is given with its context. This clonotype was counted only a few times. The clone's antigen remains unknown. No qualities accompany the bases; no much larger clone lies one base away. The germline V and J ends show losses of 3 bases and 2 bases respectively, and no gene match explains 11 bases of the junction. The CDR3 measures 17 amino acids from cysteine to phenylalanine. Of all the DNA, just the CDR3 is kept, 51 bases in frame from base 1. The germline V gene (reference sequence) supplies CDR1 GTSNPN and CDR2 SVGIG. The receptor library was made with PCR. Sequencer: Illumina HiSeq 2500. TCR libraries were prepared with molecular barcoding, using unique molecular identifiers to normalize TCRbeta repertoire quantification. TCRdb reprocessed the public reads (quality trimming at Q25 with fastp, clone calling with MiXCR) and kept in-frame beta chains. Each entry merges the rows of one CDR3 protein and shows their most common DNA and genes. For this sample there are hundreds of thousands of distinct CDR3 sequences; roughly 16% appear just once. The ten largest make up less than 30% of the sample.

The treatment or condition label, read with the paper, signifies: allogeneic hematopoietic cell transplantation with graft depleted of TCRalphabeta T cells and CD19 B cells. The transplant recipients were children given TCRalphabeta/CD19-depleted allogeneic hematopoietic cell grafts. This sample is drawn from a study of T-cell reconstitution after alpha-beta-depleted transplantation in children (dated by TCRdb to about 2016). With regard to the full study: T-cell immune reconstitution after TCRalphabeta/CD19-depleted allogeneic hematopoietic cell transplantation in children was quantitatively tracked in the study by means of TCR repertoire profiling.

Points the paper makes about the study in general: The high TCRbeta diversity at day 60 in some patients was ascribed to recipient T cells and intrathymic progenitors that had survived conditioning. The apparently early alphabetaT-cell count recovery about two months after transplant was reportedly dependent on only several hundred rapidly expanded clones derived from non-depleted graft cells. Over subsequent months, a decline in hyperexpanded clone frequencies was noted, and after one year, T-cell counts and TCRbeta diversity were mostly ascribed to newly produced T cells.

The rearrangement combines TRBV30 with TRBJ2-5; 11 bases in between match TRBD1. The TCR originated in a boy under two years old who had a stem cell transplant for Wiskott-Aldrich syndrome, so the T cells may come from the graft donor. Sequencing used PBMCs, mostly from graft donor cells, obtained 360 days after TCRalphabeta/CD19-depleted stem cell transplant. At the DNA level, the sequence is TGTGCCTGGAGGGGGCGGCGGTGGGACAGGGGGCAAGAGACCCAGTACTTC. It encodes CAWRGRRWDRGQETQYF.